Following are 16 T cell receptor beta chains from one sample sequenced in a study of blood T cell repertoires in COVID-19. Here immunoSEQ multiplex PCR was the method, and the copy in TCRdb shows in-frame clones only, minus some. Among under 250,000 clones listed, about 88% were seen once. The sequenced sample consisted of peripheral blood. These receptors all stem from a woman between 40 and 50 years old with acute or convalescent COVID-19.

CDR3 amino acids: CASRSAGGPSDTQYF. Here the CDR3 DNA reads TGTGCCAGTCGGTCAGCGGGGGGGCCCTCAGATACGCAGTATTTT. The chain employs TRBV6-5 and TRBJ2-3; 10 nucleotides align to TRBD2. Looked up from germline, CDR1 is MNHEY and CDR2 is SVGAGI. This CDR3 has 15 residues. V lost 9 bases, J lost 4 bases, and 10 bases stayed unmatched.

V is TRBV5-6 and J is TRBJ2-2, with D possibly TRBD2 on 7 matching bases. Trimming cost V 5 bases and J 5 bases, with 22 bases left between them. CDR3 length: 17 residues. CDR1 is SGHDT, CDR2 YYEEEE, per germline. CDR3: CASRPAGSGGWTGELFF. In nucleotides, the CDR3 is TGTGCCAGCAGACCCGCCGGGTCGGGGGGCTGGACCGGGGAGCTGTTTTTT.

This clone was observed a handful of times. The chain carries TRBV18 and TRBJ1-1, with 7 bases lining up with TRBD1. V trimming: 0 bases; J trimming: 1 base; junction bases outside the gene matches: 5. Germline CDR1 and CDR2: KGHSH and LQKENI. This CDR3 is 16 amino acids long. The CDR3, as DNA: TGTGCCAGCTCACCACCAGCCAGACAGGGGAACACTGAAGCTTTCTTT. This encodes CASSPPARQGNTEAFF.

The gene calls are TRBV14 and TRBJ1-2; D is possibly TRBD1 (6 bases). The V end was cut by 0 bases, the J end by 4 bases, with 15 bases between. CDR1 is SGHDN and CDR2 is FVKESK in the germline V gene. The CDR3 is 16 amino acids. The DNA for the CDR3 is TGTGCCAGCAGCCAAGATTGGAGAGGGGGTGGCTATGGCTACACCTTC. Translated: CASSQDWRGGGYGYTF.

This chain links TRBV13 with TRBJ2-6; 9 bases fit TRBD1. Germline V CDR1 and CDR2: PRHDT, FYEKMQ (reference sequence). Trimming cost V 7 bases and J 2 bases; bases outside gene matches: 9. This CDR3 comprises 17 residues. This chain's CDR3 is CASTSGTGSPGANVLTF. CDR3 nucleotide sequence: TGTGCCAGCACCTCCGGGACAGGGTCCCCTGGGGCCAACGTCCTGACTTTC. Drawing the rest from reference TRBV13 and TRBJ2-6, the complete variable domain is AAGVIQSPRHLIKEKRETATLKCYPIPRHDTVYWYQQGPGQDPQFLISFYEKMQSDKGSIPDRFSAQQFSDYHSELNMSSLELGDSALYFCASTSGTGSPGANVLTFGAGSRLTVL.

The rearrangement links TRBV6-1 to TRBJ1-4, with 9 bases aligning to TRBD1. Losses at the gene ends were 1 base for V and 8 bases for J; bases not matched to a gene: 8. The V gene's germline CDR1 is MNHNS and CDR2 SASEGT. The length of the CDR3 is 16 residues. CDR3: CASSEVPGQGREKLFF. The DNA of the CDR3 is TGTGCCAGCAGTGAAGTTCCGGGACAGGGACGAGAAAAACTGTTTTTT.

This rearrangement joins TRBV9 to TRBJ1-4; TRBD1 might be the D (6 bases). This CDR3 has 16 amino acids. The V gene lost 3 bases and the J gene lost 7 bases, with 19 bases spanning the gap. Germline assignment: CDR1 SGDLS and CDR2 YYNGEE. The CDR3 loop is CASSAGTGGAGEKLFF. CDR3 sequence (DNA): TGTGCCAGCAGCGCGGGGACGGGGGGCGCGGGTGAAAAACTGTTTTTT.

The chain employs TRBV3-1 (or the pseudogene TRBV3-2) and TRBJ2-5; 7 bases fit TRBD2. CDR1 LGHDT and CDR2 YNNKEL come from the germline V gene (reference sequence). V gave up 4 bases and J gave up 1 base; unmatched junction bases: 9. The CDR3 spans 16 residues. The chain's CDR3 is CASSLRSGASQETQYF. The CDR3 DNA reads TGTGCCAGCAGCCTCAGAAGCGGGGCTAGCCAAGAGACCCAGTACTTC.

The V call is TRBV7-5, the J call TRBJ1-2. TRBV7-5 is described as a pseudogene. This CDR3 has 14 amino acids. CDR3 bases: TGTGCCAGAAGCTTCTTGAGTGCTAACTATGGCTACACCTTC. It encodes CARSFLSANYGYTF.

V and J are TRBV2 and TRBJ2-7, with TRBD1 matching 7 bases. Germline V gene sequence: CDR1 SNHLY, CDR2 FYNNEI. V lost 6 bases to trimming and J lost 4 bases; unmatched junction nucleotides: 6. This CDR3 is 13 amino acids long. The CDR3 bases are TGTGCCAGCAGCGTACAGGGGCGATACGAGCAGTACGTC. It encodes CASSVQGRYEQYV.

The J gene is TRBJ1-2, the V gene TRBV30; 7 bases are a match to TRBD1. Germline V gives CDR1 GTSNPN, CDR2 SVGIG (reference sequence). V lost 4 bases, J lost 3 bases, and 8 bases stayed unmatched. The CDR3 runs 14 residues. CDR3 amino acids: CAWTPDRVDYGYTF. The CDR3 bases are TGTGCCTGGACCCCAGACAGGGTGGACTATGGCTACACCTTC.

J is TRBJ2-1 and V is TRBV7-9; 13 nucleotides match TRBD2. From germline, CDR1 is SEHNR and CDR2 FQNEAQ (reference sequence). The CDR3 consists of 18 residues. The ends lost 1 base at V and 8 bases at J; junction bases unmatched: 11. The CDR3 protein is CASSLESPGTSGVDEQFF. Here the CDR3 DNA reads TGTGCCAGCAGCTTAGAGTCTCCCGGGACTAGCGGGGTTGATGAGCAGTTCTTC.

The rearrangement joins TRBV29-1 to TRBJ2-1; 7 bases align to TRBD1. CDR1 SQVTM and CDR2 ANQGSEA come from the germline V gene. Trimming cost V 6 bases and J 0 bases; bases outside gene matches: 5. There are 14 residues in the CDR3. The CDR3 loop is CSVDRDHSYNEQFF. In nucleotides, the CDR3 is TGCAGCGTCGACAGGGATCACTCCTACAATGAGCAGTTCTTC.

V gene TRBV7-2 combines with J gene TRBJ1-6; 8 bases align to TRBD1. The trim removed 5 bases at V and 3 bases at J, leaving 9 bases unmatched. From germline, CDR1 is SGHTA and CDR2 FQGNSA. The CDR3 loop spans 17 amino acids. DNA for the CDR3: TGTGCCAGCAGCCCAGGGACAGGTCCCTTCTATAATTCACCCCTCCACTTT. Amino acids: CASSPGTGPFYNSPLHF.

The chain uses TRBV5-6 and TRBJ2-7; D is possibly TRBD1 (5 bases). V lost 1 base to trimming and J lost 3 bases, with 23 bases between them. This CDR3 spans 18 amino acids. The V gene's germline CDR1 is SGHDT and CDR2 YYEEEE. The CDR3 here is CASSLSEVGQGDRYEQYV. CDR3 DNA: TGTGCCAGCAGCTTGTCTGAGGTTGGGCAGGGCGATCGCTACGAGCAGTACGTC.

The chain links TRBV6-5 to TRBJ2-5; 7 bases are shared with TRBD1. The germline gives CDR1 MNHEY, CDR2 SVGAGI. Germline trimming cut 5 bases from V and 4 bases from J; bases unmatched to any gene: 7. This CDR3 contains 14 residues. DNA for the CDR3: TGTGCCAGCAGTCGCAGGGGGTTGGGAGAGACCCAGTACTTC. The encoded protein is CASSRRGLGETQYF.